This T cell receptor beta chain came from a study of T cell responses to AZD1222 COVID-19 vaccine. Study results and caveats: The peak T cell response came first, and repertoires were sampled only after it. Two AZD1222 doses significantly raised spike-specific TCR breadth and depth over controls. Among the donors, most were white British and more were female, and clonal diversity was possibly underestimated.

CDR1 and CDR2 (germline): SGHDT, YYEEEE. Trimming left V 3 bases short and J 4 bases short, with 25 bases between. This CDR3 region has 18 residues. Profiled with immunoSEQ multiplex PCR; TCRdb holds only in-frame clones, not every one. Of fewer than 150,000 clones listed, approximately 87% are singletons. As regards this clone: Its cognate antigen is unknown.

The chain is built from TRBV5-6 and TRBJ1-1; a possible D gene is TRBD1 (5 bases). The input for sequencing was peripheral blood, taken 28 days after the second AZD1222 dose. The TCR sequence derives from an adult who received the AZD1222 COVID-19 vaccine. The CDR3 nucleotides are TGTGCCAGCAGCTCAGAGGTGGGCTCCCGTGGGGCGGCCACTGAAGCTTTCTTT. This gives the protein CASSSEVGSRGAATEAFF. Drawing the rest from reference TRBV5-6 and TRBJ1-1, the complete variable domain is DAGVTQSPTHLIKTRGQQVTLRCSPKSGHDTVSWYQQALGQGPQFIFQYYEEEERQRGNFPDRFSGHQFPNYSSELNVNALLLGDSALYLCASSSEVGSRGAATEAFFGQGTRLTVV.